This T cell receptor (beta chain) was sequenced in a study of kidney transplant recipient with SARS-CoV-2 infection. Trimming shortened V by 3 bases and J by 0 bases, and 6 bases separated the two germline ends. CDR3 length: 13 residues. CDR1 and CDR2 from the germline V gene are SGHTA and FQGNSA. There are many counts of this clonotype. Each CDR3 protein gets one entry after TCRdb re-called the reads with MiXCR. The sample includes 250,000 or so distinct CDR3 sequences, more than 25% of them seen just once. This TCR derives from a male patient between 25 and 40 years old who had COVID-19 and was a kidney transplant recipient. The graft donor may be the source of some T cells. The chain links TRBV7-2 to TRBJ2-7; D gene unclear. Sample: a blood sample, taken at baseline and on day 111 from a kidney transplant recipient. CDR3 amino acids: CASSLIGSYEQYF. Written as DNA, the CDR3 is TGTGCCAGCAGCTTGATAGGCTCCTACGAGCAGTACTTC.